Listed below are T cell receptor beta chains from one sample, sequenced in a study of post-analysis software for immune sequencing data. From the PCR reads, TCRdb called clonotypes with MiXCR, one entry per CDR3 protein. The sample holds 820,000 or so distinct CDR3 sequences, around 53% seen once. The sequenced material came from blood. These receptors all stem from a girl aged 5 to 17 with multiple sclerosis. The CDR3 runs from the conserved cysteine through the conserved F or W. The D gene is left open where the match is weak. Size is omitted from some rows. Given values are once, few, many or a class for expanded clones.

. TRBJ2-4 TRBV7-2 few TGTGCCAGCAGCTTAGGTGGCATTCAGTACTTC CASSLGGIQYF
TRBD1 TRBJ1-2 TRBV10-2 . TGCGCCAGCAGTGAGTCGGGACAGGGGGCTAACTATGGCTACACCTTC CASSESGQGANYGYTF
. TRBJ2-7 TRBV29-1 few TGCAGCGTTGAGGACGGAGGAGGCTACGAGCAGTACTTC CSVEDGGGYEQYF
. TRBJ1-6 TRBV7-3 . TGTGCCAGCAGCTTAACTGGGACCTTGGGGGAACCCCTCCACTTT CASSLTGTLGEPLHF
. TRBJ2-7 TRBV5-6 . TGTGCCAGCAGCTCCAACGGAGACTCCTCCTACGAGCAGTACTTC CASSSNGDSSYEQYF
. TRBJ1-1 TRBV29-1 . TGCAGCGCTGTTCCTAGGGGCACAAACACTGAAGCTTTCTTT CSAVPRGTNTEAFF
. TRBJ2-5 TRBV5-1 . TGCGCCAGCAGCTTCGCGGGGGCGGGGGAGACCCAGTACTTC CASSFAGAGETQYF
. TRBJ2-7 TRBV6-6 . TGTGCCAGCAGTTACTCGGGACGGGATATCTACGAGCAGTACTTC CASSYSGRDIYEQYF
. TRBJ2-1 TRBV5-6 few TGTGCCAGCAGCTTGGCCAGCTGGTACAATGAGCAGTTCTTC CASSLASWYNEQFF
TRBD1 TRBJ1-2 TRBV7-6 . TGTGCCAGCAGCCCGGACAGGGATGACTATGGCTACACCTTC CASSPDRDDYGYTF
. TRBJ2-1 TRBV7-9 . TGTGCCAGCAGCTTACCGACCTCAGGGTTAGATGAGCAGTTCTTC CASSLPTSGLDEQFF
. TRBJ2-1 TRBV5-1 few TGCGCCAGCAGCTTGCCCGGACCAGACAATGAGCAGTTCTTC CASSLPGPDNEQFF
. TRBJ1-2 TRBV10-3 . TGTGCCATCAGCCAAGGGTCCTACACCTTC CAISQGSYTF
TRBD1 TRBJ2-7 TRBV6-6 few TGTGCCACTGGACAGGGTAACTACGAGCAGTACTTC CATGQGNYEQYF
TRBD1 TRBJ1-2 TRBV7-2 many TGCGCCAGCAGCCCGGGACAGGGGTACTATGGCTACACCTTC CASSPGQGYYGYTF
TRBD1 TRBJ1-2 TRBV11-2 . TGTGCCAGCAGCTTAGATCCGGGACAGCGCTATGGCTACACCTTC CASSLDPGQRYGYTF
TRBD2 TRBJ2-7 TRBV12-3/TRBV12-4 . TGTGCCAGCAGACTAGCGGAGGCTAGCTCCTACGAGCAGTACTTC CASRLAEASSYEQYF
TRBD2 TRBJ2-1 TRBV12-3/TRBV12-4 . TGTGCCAGCAGTTTACAAGCGGGAGGGCCCGAAAGGCCTTACAATGAGCAGTTCTTC CASSLQAGGPERPYNEQFF
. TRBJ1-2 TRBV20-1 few TGCAGTGGTGGGGGGCAGGGGTTTAACGGCTACACCTTC CSGGGQGFNGYTF
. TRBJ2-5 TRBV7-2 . TGTGCCAGCAGCTCTCTAGCCGGCCGGACCCAGTACTTC CASSSLAGRTQYF
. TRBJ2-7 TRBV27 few TGTGCCAGCAGTCCCGGACGGACCTACGAGCAGTACTTC CASSPGRTYEQYF
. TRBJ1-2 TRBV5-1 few TGCGCCAGCAGCTTGGAACAGGAACCGGGTGGCTACACCTTC CASSLEQEPGGYTF
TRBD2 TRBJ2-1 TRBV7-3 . TGTGCCAGCAGCTTGGCCGGGACTAGCGGATGGAATGAGCAGTTCTTC CASSLAGTSGWNEQFF
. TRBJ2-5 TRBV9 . TGTGCCAGCAGCGTAGGTCTCGGGTCTTCCGCCTACGGGCAGTACTTC CASSVGLGSSAYGQYF
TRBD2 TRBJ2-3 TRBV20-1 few TGCAGTGCACTAGCGGGAGGGCTCAGGGATACGCAGTATTTT CSALAGGLRDTQYF